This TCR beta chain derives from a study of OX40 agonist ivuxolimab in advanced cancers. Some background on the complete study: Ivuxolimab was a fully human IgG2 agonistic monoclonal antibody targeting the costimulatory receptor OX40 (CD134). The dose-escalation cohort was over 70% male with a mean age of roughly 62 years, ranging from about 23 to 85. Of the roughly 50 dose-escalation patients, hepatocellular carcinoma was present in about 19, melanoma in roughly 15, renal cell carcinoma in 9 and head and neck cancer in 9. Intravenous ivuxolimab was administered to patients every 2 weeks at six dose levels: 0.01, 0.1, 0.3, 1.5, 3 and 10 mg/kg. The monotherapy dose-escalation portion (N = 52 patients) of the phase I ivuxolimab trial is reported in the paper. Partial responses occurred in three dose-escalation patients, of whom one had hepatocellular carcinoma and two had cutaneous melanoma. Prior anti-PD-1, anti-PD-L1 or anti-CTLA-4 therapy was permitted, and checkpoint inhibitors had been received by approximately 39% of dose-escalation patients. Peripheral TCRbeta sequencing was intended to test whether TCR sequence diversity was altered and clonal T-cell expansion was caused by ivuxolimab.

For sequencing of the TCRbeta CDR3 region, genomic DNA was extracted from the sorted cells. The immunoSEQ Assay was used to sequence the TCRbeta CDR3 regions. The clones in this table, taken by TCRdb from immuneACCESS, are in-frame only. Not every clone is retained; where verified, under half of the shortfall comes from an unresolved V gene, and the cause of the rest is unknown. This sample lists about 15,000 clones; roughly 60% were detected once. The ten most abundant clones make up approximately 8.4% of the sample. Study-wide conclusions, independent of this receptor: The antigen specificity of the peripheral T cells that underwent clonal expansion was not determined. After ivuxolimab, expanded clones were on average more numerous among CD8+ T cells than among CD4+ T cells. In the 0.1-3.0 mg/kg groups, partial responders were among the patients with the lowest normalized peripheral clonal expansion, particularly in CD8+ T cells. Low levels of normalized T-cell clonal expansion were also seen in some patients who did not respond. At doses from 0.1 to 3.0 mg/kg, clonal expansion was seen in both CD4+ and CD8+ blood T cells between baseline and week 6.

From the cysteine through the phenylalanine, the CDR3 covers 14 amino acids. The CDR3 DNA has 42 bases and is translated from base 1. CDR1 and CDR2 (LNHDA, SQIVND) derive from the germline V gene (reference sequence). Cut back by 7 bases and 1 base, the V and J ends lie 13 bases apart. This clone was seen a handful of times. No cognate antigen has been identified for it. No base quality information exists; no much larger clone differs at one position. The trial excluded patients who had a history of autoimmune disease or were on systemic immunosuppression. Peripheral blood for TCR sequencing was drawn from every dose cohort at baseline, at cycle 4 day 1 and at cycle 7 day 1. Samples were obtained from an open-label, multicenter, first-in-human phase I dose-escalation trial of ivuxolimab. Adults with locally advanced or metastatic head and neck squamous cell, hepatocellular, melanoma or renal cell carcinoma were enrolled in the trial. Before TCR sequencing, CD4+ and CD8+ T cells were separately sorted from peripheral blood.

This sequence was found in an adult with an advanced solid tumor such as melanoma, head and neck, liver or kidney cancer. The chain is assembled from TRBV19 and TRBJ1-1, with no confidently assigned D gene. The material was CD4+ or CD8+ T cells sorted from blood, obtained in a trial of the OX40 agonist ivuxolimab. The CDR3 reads CASKLGQTNTEAFF. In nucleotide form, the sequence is TGTGCCAGTAAGCTAGGTCAGACGAACACTGAAGCTTTCTTT.